These T cell receptor beta chains were read from a single sample in a study of blood T cell repertoires in COVID-19. Repertoires were generated with immunoSEQ multiplex PCR, while TCRdb's copy carries only in-frame clones and drops some. The sample lists about 310,000 clones; around 87% were seen once. The sequenced sample was peripheral blood. Receptor source: a woman in her 50s who had recovered from COVID-19. Both conserved end residues are part of each CDR3. Fields, in order: D gene, V gene, J gene, clone size, CDR3 DNA, CDR3 protein. The D gene is left open where the match is weak. Some rows have no size entry. The others give once, few or many, or a class for an expanded clone.

d_call: -; v_call: TRBV4-3; j_call: TRBJ2-1; clone_size: -; cdr3_nt: TGCGCCAGCAGCCCCGACAGTTACAATGAGCAGTTCTTC; cdr3_aa: CASSPDSYNEQFF
d_call: -; v_call: TRBV9; j_call: TRBJ2-1; clone_size: -; cdr3_nt: TGTGCCAGCAGCGCTAGCGCCTCCCCCTTCTACAATGAGCAGTTCTTC; cdr3_aa: CASSASASPFYNEQFF
d_call: TRBD2; v_call: TRBV30; j_call: TRBJ2-7; clone_size: once; cdr3_nt: TGTGCCTGGAGAGCTAGCGGGGGGGCCGGCGAGCAGTACTTC; cdr3_aa: CAWRASGGAGEQYF
d_call: -; v_call: TRBV6-6; j_call: TRBJ2-3; clone_size: -; cdr3_nt: TGTGCCAGCAGTTACCCGACAGATACGCAGTATTTT; cdr3_aa: CASSYPTDTQYF
d_call: TRBD1; v_call: TRBV6-5; j_call: TRBJ2-7; clone_size: -; cdr3_nt: TGTGCCAGCAGACGATTCGGGACAGGGGGTTTCGAGCAGTACTTC; cdr3_aa: CASRRFGTGGFEQYF
d_call: TRBD2; v_call: TRBV4-3; j_call: TRBJ2-3; clone_size: -; cdr3_nt: TGCGCCAGCAGCCAAGATGGCGGGAGTCCAGATACGCAGTATTTT; cdr3_aa: CASSQDGGSPDTQYF
d_call: -; v_call: TRBV5-4; j_call: TRBJ2-7; clone_size: -; cdr3_nt: TGTGCCAGCAGCTTGGACAACTACGAGCAGTACTTC; cdr3_aa: CASSLDNYEQYF
d_call: -; v_call: TRBV29-1; j_call: TRBJ2-3; clone_size: -; cdr3_nt: TGCAGCGTGAATCAGGGTAAAGATACGCAGTATTTT; cdr3_aa: CSVNQGKDTQYF
d_call: TRBD1; v_call: TRBV11-2; j_call: TRBJ2-7; clone_size: -; cdr3_nt: TGTGCCAGCAGCCGGGACAGGGTATACGAGCAGTACTTC; cdr3_aa: CASSRDRVYEQYF
d_call: -; v_call: TRBV7-2; j_call: TRBJ2-2; clone_size: -; cdr3_nt: TGTGCCAGCAGCTTAGTTGAAGGGGCCGGGGAGCTGTTTTTT; cdr3_aa: CASSLVEGAGELFF
d_call: -; v_call: TRBV28; j_call: TRBJ1-2; clone_size: -; cdr3_nt: TGTGCCAGCAGTGGGGGGCAGGGAGGGACTTGGGACTATGGCTACACCTTC; cdr3_aa: CASSGGQGGTWDYGYTF
d_call: -; v_call: TRBV7-3; j_call: TRBJ1-1; clone_size: -; cdr3_nt: TGTGCCAGCAGCTTGACTCCTATGAACACTGAAGCTTTCTTT; cdr3_aa: CASSLTPMNTEAFF
d_call: -; v_call: TRBV12-3/TRBV12-4; j_call: TRBJ2-7; clone_size: -; cdr3_nt: TGTGCCAGCAGTTTGGGGGCTGGCTACGAGCAGTACTTC; cdr3_aa: CASSLGAGYEQYF
d_call: TRBD2; v_call: TRBV7-2; j_call: TRBJ2-3; clone_size: few; cdr3_nt: TGTGCCAGCAGCTCGGGACTAGCGGGGGGCACAGATACGCAGTATTTT; cdr3_aa: CASSSGLAGGTDTQYF
d_call: -; v_call: TRBV6-6; j_call: TRBJ2-7; clone_size: -; cdr3_nt: TGTGCCAGCAGTTACGAGGGAACCGAGCAGTACTTC; cdr3_aa: CASSYEGTEQYF
d_call: -; v_call: TRBV28; j_call: TRBJ1-5; clone_size: -; cdr3_nt: TGTGCCAGCAGTTTATTCGGGGGAAATCAGCCCCAGCATTTT; cdr3_aa: CASSLFGGNQPQHF
d_call: -; v_call: TRBV7-9; j_call: TRBJ2-3; clone_size: -; cdr3_nt: TGTGCCAGCAGCTTAAAGGTGGTGGGACACCTACTCACAGATACGCAGTATTTT; cdr3_aa: CASSLKVVGHLLTDTQYF
d_call: TRBD1; v_call: TRBV7-2; j_call: TRBJ2-2; clone_size: -; cdr3_nt: TGTGCCAGCAGCGGGACAGTGAACACCGGGGAGCTGTTTTTT; cdr3_aa: CASSGTVNTGELFF
d_call: TRBD1; v_call: TRBV7-8; j_call: TRBJ2-7; clone_size: -; cdr3_nt: TGTGCCAGCAGTTACCGGACAGGCTCCTACGAGCAGTACTTC; cdr3_aa: CASSYRTGSYEQYF
d_call: TRBD1; v_call: TRBV19; j_call: TRBJ2-7; clone_size: -; cdr3_nt: TGTGCCAGTAGTAGAGGACAGGGTCTGAACGAGCAGTACTTC; cdr3_aa: CASSRGQGLNEQYF
d_call: -; v_call: TRBV28; j_call: TRBJ1-2; clone_size: -; cdr3_nt: TGTGCCAGCAGTTCGCTCGGGCTGACTAGCTATGGCTACACCTTC; cdr3_aa: CASSSLGLTSYGYTF